This is a list of T cell receptor beta chains from one sample in a study of a mutant IDH1 vaccine in newly diagnosed glioma. These receptors have no known antigen. Clones were read by immunoSEQ multiplex PCR, and TCRdb kept only the in-frame ones, dropping some. Of fewer than 45,000 clones listed, under 80% are singletons. Sequences were derived from PBMCs, sampled from a glioma patient whose treatment included an IDH1 peptide vaccine. The receptors shown here come from a woman between 40 and 50 years old with glioma. Some clones in this sample may be carry-over from other donors' samples. The CDR3 runs from the conserved cysteine through the conserved F or W. D genes are given only for firm matches. Part of the rows lack a size; the others show once, few, many or a class for expanded clones.

j_call	d_call	v_call	clone_size	cdr3_aa	cdr3_nt
TRBJ1-6	.	TRBV7-2	.	CASSTSLGTGVSLHF	TGTGCCAGCAGCACTAGCCTCGGGACCGGCGTATCTCTCCACTTT
TRBJ2-3	TRBD2	TRBV5-4	.	CASSFLSGGAADTQYF	TGTGCCAGCAGTTTCCTTAGCGGGGGGGCGGCAGATACGCAGTATTTT
TRBJ2-5	.	TRBV6-6	.	CASSPPGSLETQYF	TGTGCCAGCAGCCCCCCGGGCTCTCTAGAGACCCAGTACTTC
TRBJ1-5	.	TRBV5-5	.	CASSVAPGVSNQPQHF	TGTGCCAGCAGCGTTGCCCCAGGGGTTAGCAATCAGCCCCAGCATTTT
TRBJ2-7	TRBD1	TRBV10-1	.	CASEEGGQGSYEQYF	TGCGCCAGCGAGGAGGGGGGACAGGGGTCCTACGAGCAGTACTTC
TRBJ1-1	.	TRBV5-4	few	CASSQWTGREAFF	TGCGCCAGCAGCCAATGGACGGGGAGGGAGGCTTTCTTT
TRBJ1-3	.	TRBV6-6	.	CASTRGSSGNTIYF	TGTGCCAGCACCCGAGGGAGCTCTGGAAACACCATATATTTT
TRBJ1-1	TRBD1	TRBV27	few	CASWDRGVEAFF	TGTGCCAGCTGGGACAGGGGGGTGGAAGCTTTCTTT
TRBJ1-5	.	TRBV28	.	CASSLVMGQPQHF	TGTGCCAGCAGTTTGGTAATGGGACAGCCCCAGCATTTT
TRBJ2-7	.	TRBV28	few	CASSPNYEQYF	TGTGCCAGCAGCCCCAACTACGAGCAGTACTTC
TRBJ1-2	.	TRBV15	.	CATSRGTRGGRYGYTF	TGTGCCACCAGCAGAGGAACCAGGGGCGGACGCTATGGCTACACCTTC
TRBJ1-2	TRBD1	TRBV14	.	CASSPGTVYGYTF	TGTGCCAGCAGTCCTGGGACAGTCTATGGCTACACCTTC
TRBJ1-5	.	TRBV5-4	.	CASSLAQGNQPQHF	TGTGCCAGCAGCTTGGCCCAGGGGAATCAGCCCCAGCATTTT
TRBJ1-1	.	TRBV19	.	CASSTPWQLEAFF	TGTGCCAGTAGTACCCCTTGGCAGCTTGAAGCTTTCTTT
TRBJ2-2	TRBD1	TRBV25-1	.	CASSRVGQSNTGELFF	TGTGCCAGCAGTCGGGTGGGACAGTCGAACACCGGGGAGCTGTTTTTT
TRBJ2-4	TRBD1	TRBV11-3	.	CASSSGQGNIQYF	TGTGCCAGCAGCTCGGGACAGGGAAACATTCAGTACTTC
TRBJ1-2	.	TRBV7-9	.	CASSLGHRVGYTF	TGTGCCAGCAGCCTGGGACATAGGGTTGGCTACACCTTC
TRBJ2-2	.	TRBV7-3	.	CASSSQGATSGELFF	TGTGCCAGCAGCAGCCAAGGGGCCACGAGCGGGGAGCTGTTTTTT
TRBJ2-2	.	TRBV9	.	CASRSENTGELFF	TGTGCCAGCCGGTCCGAGAACACCGGGGAGCTGTTTTTT
TRBJ1-5	.	TRBV5-4	.	CASSLDGGGNQPQHF	TGTGCCAGCAGCTTGGATGGGGGCGGGAATCAGCCCCAGCATTTT
TRBJ2-2	TRBD2	TRBV12-5	.	CASGLARGGTGELFF	TGTGCTAGTGGTTTGGCCCGGGGGGGTACCGGGGAGCTGTTTTTT
TRBJ2-7	.	TRBV6-5	.	CASSRQPYEQYF	TGTGCCAGCAGTCGTCAGCCCTACGAGCAGTACTTC
TRBJ2-3	TRBD2	TRBV2	few	CASSWGAGGPDTQYF	TGTGCCAGCAGTTGGGGGGCGGGAGGGCCAGATACGCAGTATTTT
TRBJ2-7	.	TRBV28	.	CASGRGGEQYF	TGTGCCAGCGGCAGGGGGGGTGAGCAGTACTTC
TRBJ2-6	.	TRBV29-1	few	CSVRGVGGPSGANVLTF	TGCAGCGTGAGGGGGGTAGGGGGGCCCTCTGGGGCCAACGTCCTGACTTTC
TRBJ2-7	.	TRBV4-1	.	CASSPGTTAEQYF	TGCGCCAGCAGCCCCGGGACCACAGCCGAGCAGTACTTC
TRBJ2-7	TRBD1	TRBV27	.	CASSLDRGAYEQYF	TGTGCCAGCAGTTTAGACAGGGGCGCCTACGAGCAGTACTTC
TRBJ1-5	.	TRBV6-6	.	CASSTPHGDQPQHF	TGTGCCAGCAGCACCCCTCACGGGGATCAGCCCCAGCATTTT
TRBJ2-1	TRBD1	TRBV10-3	.	CAISESVVGTGDVFF	TGTGCCATCAGTGAGTCAGTGGTAGGGACAGGAGATGTGTTCTTC
TRBJ2-5	.	TRBV27	.	CASSLGLPGETQYF	TGTGCCAGCAGTCTGGGACTCCCTGGAGAGACCCAGTACTTC
TRBJ2-7	TRBD2	TRBV28	.	CASSLGGGYEQYF	TGTGCCAGCAGTTTAGGCGGGGGCTACGAGCAGTACTTC
TRBJ2-1	TRBD2	TRBV4-3	.	CASSPSSGSEYEQFF	TGCGCCAGCAGCCCAAGTAGCGGGAGCGAGTATGAGCAGTTCTTC
TRBJ2-7	.	TRBV4-3	.	CASSQALRGPYEQYF	TGCGCCAGCAGCCAAGCGCTGCGGGGACCCTACGAGCAGTACTTC
TRBJ2-5	TRBD2	TRBV27	.	CASSLRTSGEAPQYF	TGTGCCAGCAGTTTAAGAACTAGCGGAGAAGCCCCCCAGTACTTC
TRBJ2-3	TRBD1	TRBV28	.	CASSPTGVETDTQYF	TGTGCCAGCAGTCCGACAGGGGTCGAGACAGATACGCAGTATTTT
TRBJ1-5	.	TRBV7-2	few	CASSITGTVYQPQHF	TGTGCCAGCAGTATAACGGGTACAGTTTATCAGCCCCAGCATTTT
TRBJ2-7	TRBD1	TRBV6-5	.	CASSRDRGSEQYF	TGTGCCAGCAGTCGGGACAGGGGATCCGAGCAGTACTTC
TRBJ2-7	.	TRBV12-5	.	CASGLEGSYEQYF	TGTGCTAGTGGTTTGGAAGGCAGCTACGAGCAGTACTTC
TRBJ2-1	TRBD1	TRBV2	.	CASSVRGQDYNEQFF	TGTGCCAGCAGTGTAAGGGGACAGGATTACAATGAGCAGTTCTTC